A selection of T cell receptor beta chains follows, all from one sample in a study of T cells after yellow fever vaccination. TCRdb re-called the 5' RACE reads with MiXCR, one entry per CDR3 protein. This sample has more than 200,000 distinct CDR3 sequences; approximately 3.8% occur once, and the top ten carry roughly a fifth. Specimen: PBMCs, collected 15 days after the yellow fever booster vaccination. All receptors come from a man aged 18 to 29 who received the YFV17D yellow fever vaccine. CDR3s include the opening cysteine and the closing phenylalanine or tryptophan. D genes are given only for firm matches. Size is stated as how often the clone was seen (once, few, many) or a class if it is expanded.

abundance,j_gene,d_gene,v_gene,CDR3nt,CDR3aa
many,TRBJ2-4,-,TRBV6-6,TGTGCCAGCAGTCCGAGTCCGAACATTCAGTACTTC,CASSPSPNIQYF
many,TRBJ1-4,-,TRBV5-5,TGTGCCAGCAGCTTTACAGGGCCCGGGGCAACTAATGAAAAACTGTTTTTT,CASSFTGPGATNEKLFF
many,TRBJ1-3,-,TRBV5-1,TGCGCCAGCAGCGAACAGGGATCTGGAAACACCATATATTTT,CASSEQGSGNTIYF
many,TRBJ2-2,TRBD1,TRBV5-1,TGCGCCAGCAGCTGGGGACAGAGTAACATCGGGGAGCTGTTTTTT,CASSWGQSNIGELFF
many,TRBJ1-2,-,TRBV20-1,TGCAGTGCTAGTACCAGCTATGGCTACACCTTC,CSASTSYGYTF
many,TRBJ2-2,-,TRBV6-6,TGTGCCAGCAGTCCCCCCCCAGGGTTTGCCGGGGAGCTGTTTTTT,CASSPPPGFAGELFF
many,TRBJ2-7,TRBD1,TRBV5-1,TGCGCCAGCAGACCCTCGACAGGGCTCTACGAGCAGTACTTC,CASRPSTGLYEQYF
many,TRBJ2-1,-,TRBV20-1,TGCAGTGCTAACCCCCCCGGAGGGGGGTCGCTCTACAATGAGCAGTTCTTC,CSANPPGGGSLYNEQFF
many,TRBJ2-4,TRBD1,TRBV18,TGTGCCAGCTCACCGCCACCGGGACAGGGGTTCGGAAACATTCAGTACTTC,CASSPPPGQGFGNIQYF
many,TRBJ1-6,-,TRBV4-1,TGCGCCAGCAGCCAAGATCTAGTTAATTCACCCCTCCACTTT,CASSQDLVNSPLHF
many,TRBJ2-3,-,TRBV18,TGTGCCAGCTCACTTAACCAGGCAGGAGATACGCAGTATTTT,CASSLNQAGDTQYF
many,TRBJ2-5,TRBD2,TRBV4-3,TGCGCCAGCAGCCAAGTGGAGCGGGGAGAAGAGACCCAGTACTTC,CASSQVERGEETQYF